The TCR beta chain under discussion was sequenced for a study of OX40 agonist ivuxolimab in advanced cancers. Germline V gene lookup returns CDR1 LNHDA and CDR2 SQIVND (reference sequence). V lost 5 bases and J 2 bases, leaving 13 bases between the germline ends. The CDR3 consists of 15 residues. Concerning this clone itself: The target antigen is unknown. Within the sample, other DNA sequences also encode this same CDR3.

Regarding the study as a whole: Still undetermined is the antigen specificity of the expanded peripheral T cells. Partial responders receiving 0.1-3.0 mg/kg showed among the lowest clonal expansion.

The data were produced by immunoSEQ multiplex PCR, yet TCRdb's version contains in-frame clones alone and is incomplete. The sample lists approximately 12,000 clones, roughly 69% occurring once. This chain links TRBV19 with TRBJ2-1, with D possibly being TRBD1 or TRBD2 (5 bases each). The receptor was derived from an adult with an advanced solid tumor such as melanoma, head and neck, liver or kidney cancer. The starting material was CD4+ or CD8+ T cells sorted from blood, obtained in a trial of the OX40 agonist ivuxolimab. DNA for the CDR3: TGTGCCAGTAGTGCTGGGACGAGCGCCTACAATGAGCAGTTCTTC. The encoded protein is CASSAGTSAYNEQFF.